Listed below are T cell receptor beta chains from one sample, sequenced in a study of OX40 agonist ivuxolimab in advanced cancers. Generated by immunoSEQ multiplex PCR, the TCRdb table keeps only in-frame clones and is missing some. Of approximately 75,000 clones in the sample, 75% to 85% were seen once. The sample consisted of CD4+ or CD8+ T cells sorted from blood, taken in a trial of the OX40 agonist ivuxolimab. Receptors originate from an adult with an advanced solid tumor such as melanoma, head and neck, liver or kidney cancer. CDR3s include the opening cysteine and the closing phenylalanine or tryptophan. D genes are given only for firm matches. A row's size may be missing; if present it is once, few, many or a size class.

cdr3_aa: CASSLNRLAGIGEQYF
cdr3_nt: TGTGCCAGCAGTTTAAACCGGCTAGCGGGAATAGGCGAGCAGTACTTC
v_call: TRBV27
d_call: TRBD2
clone_size: .
j_call: TRBJ2-7

cdr3_aa: CASSLALDGTEAFF
cdr3_nt: TGCGCCAGCAGCCTCGCTCTCGACGGAACTGAAGCTTTCTTT
v_call: TRBV5-1
d_call: .
clone_size: .
j_call: TRBJ1-1

cdr3_aa: CASSPEGIAGGTEQFF
cdr3_nt: TGTGCCAGCTCCCCAGAGGGAATAGCGGGAGGCACTGAGCAGTTCTTC
v_call: TRBV18
d_call: TRBD2
clone_size: .
j_call: TRBJ2-1

cdr3_aa: CSVEDRIVSGWGLDTEAFF
cdr3_nt: TGCAGCGTTGAAGATCGAATAGTAAGCGGTTGGGGGTTGGACACTGAAGCTTTCTTT
v_call: TRBV29-1
d_call: .
clone_size: .
j_call: TRBJ1-1

cdr3_aa: CASSSMDRLRSGANVLTF
cdr3_nt: TGTGCCAGCAGCTCCATGGACAGGCTCCGGTCTGGGGCCAACGTCCTGACTTTC
v_call: TRBV27
d_call: TRBD1
clone_size: .
j_call: TRBJ2-6

cdr3_aa: CASSPNRGREQYF
cdr3_nt: TGTGCCAGCAGCCCAAACAGGGGGCGCGAGCAGTACTTC
v_call: TRBV5-4
d_call: TRBD1
clone_size: once
j_call: TRBJ2-7

cdr3_aa: CASSPRDRAYSPLHF
cdr3_nt: TGTGCCAGCAGCCCTCGGGACAGGGCGTATTCACCCCTCCACTTT
v_call: TRBV7-2
d_call: TRBD1
clone_size: .
j_call: TRBJ1-6

cdr3_aa: CASSQTGTGMEKLFF
cdr3_nt: TGTGCCAGTAGCCAGACCGGGACCGGGATGGAAAAACTGTTTTTT
v_call: TRBV19
d_call: .
clone_size: .
j_call: TRBJ1-4

cdr3_aa: CASSPPVRTGLYYGYTF
cdr3_nt: TGTGCCAGCAGCCCCCCGGTCCGGACAGGGCTGTACTATGGCTACACCTTC
v_call: TRBV28
d_call: TRBD1
clone_size: .
j_call: TRBJ1-2

cdr3_aa: CASSSGGPQHF
cdr3_nt: TGTGCCAGTAGTAGCGGTGGGCCCCAGCATTTT
v_call: TRBV19
d_call: .
clone_size: .
j_call: TRBJ1-5

cdr3_aa: CASSYGSIYEQYF
cdr3_nt: TGTGCCAGCAGTTACGGGTCGATCTACGAGCAGTACTTC
v_call: TRBV6-5
d_call: .
clone_size: .
j_call: TRBJ2-7

cdr3_aa: CASTRDREYEQYF
cdr3_nt: TGTGCCAGCACTCGGGACAGGGAATACGAGCAGTACTTC
v_call: TRBV11-2
d_call: TRBD1
clone_size: .
j_call: TRBJ2-7

cdr3_aa: CASSRRGVVMTDTQYF
cdr3_nt: TGTGCCAGTAGTCGAAGGGGTGTAGTTATGACAGATACGCAGTATTTT
v_call: TRBV19
d_call: .
clone_size: .
j_call: TRBJ2-3

cdr3_aa: CASSTRNTEAFF
cdr3_nt: TGCGCCAGCAGCACGAGGAACACTGAGGCTTTCTTT
v_call: TRBV4-3
d_call: .
clone_size: .
j_call: TRBJ1-1

cdr3_aa: CASMMDVVYGYTF
cdr3_nt: TGTGCCAGCATGATGGACGTCGTCTATGGCTACACCTTC
v_call: TRBV28
d_call: .
clone_size: .
j_call: TRBJ1-2

cdr3_aa: CASSQDPAGGSPLHF
cdr3_nt: TGTGCCAGCAGCCAAGATCCAGCGGGGGGGTCCCCCCTCCACTTT
v_call: TRBV14
d_call: .
clone_size: .
j_call: TRBJ1-6

cdr3_aa: CASRSGQSTDTQYF
cdr3_nt: TGTGCCAGCAGATCGGGACAGAGCACAGATACGCAGTATTTT
v_call: TRBV6-5
d_call: TRBD1
clone_size: .
j_call: TRBJ2-3

cdr3_aa: CSVGDNQETQYF
cdr3_nt: TGCAGCGTTGGCGACAACCAAGAGACCCAGTACTTC
v_call: TRBV29-1
d_call: .
clone_size: few
j_call: TRBJ2-5

cdr3_aa: CASWRQTNTEAFF
cdr3_nt: TGTGCCAGCTGGAGACAGACGAACACTGAAGCTTTCTTT
v_call: TRBV6-1
d_call: .
clone_size: .
j_call: TRBJ1-1

cdr3_aa: CASSPGHLTGETQYF
cdr3_nt: TGTGCCAGCAGCCCCGGACACTTAACGGGAGAGACCCAGTACTTC
v_call: TRBV7-3
d_call: .
clone_size: few
j_call: TRBJ2-5

cdr3_aa: CASSMETVNTEAFF
cdr3_nt: TGTGCCAGTAGTATGGAGACAGTGAACACTGAAGCTTTCTTT
v_call: TRBV19
d_call: .
clone_size: .
j_call: TRBJ1-1

cdr3_aa: CSVGKDRGSYEQYF
cdr3_nt: TGCAGCGTGGGTAAGGACAGGGGTTCCTACGAGCAGTACTTC
v_call: TRBV29-1
d_call: TRBD1
clone_size: .
j_call: TRBJ2-7

cdr3_aa: CASKTGVGVLNTEAFF
cdr3_nt: TGTGCCAGTAAAACGGGGGTCGGAGTTCTGAACACTGAAGCTTTCTTT
v_call: TRBV19
d_call: .
clone_size: .
j_call: TRBJ1-1